What follows are 28 T cell receptor beta chains derived from one specimen sequenced in a study of response to subunit inactivated influenza vaccine. One entry per CDR3 protein results from TCRdb running MiXCR on the RT-PCR reads. The sample lists about 800,000 distinct CDR3 sequences; over 20% were seen once. Here the sequenced sample was PBMCs from blood, taken 5 to 6 days after vaccination. These receptors all stem from a man in his fifties or sixties who received an inactivated influenza vaccine.

This clonotype occurred a few times. This sequence joins TRBV7-2 and TRBJ2-3; D possibly corresponds to TRBD1 (6 bases). With 4 bases removed from V and 6 bases from J, the gap between germline ends came to 8 bases. The CDR3 is 12 amino acids. Germline CDR1 SGHTA, CDR2 FQGNSA. In nucleotides, the CDR3 is TGTGCCAGCAGCTCCGGACAGGATACGCAGTATTTT. This sequence encodes CASSSGQDTQYF.

This clonotype was found many times. This chain links TRBV12-3 or TRBV12-4 with TRBJ2-1; no reliable D call. The CDR3 is 10 residues long. Trimming cost V 7 bases and J 9 bases, with 7 bases left between them. The CDR3: CASKGGEQFF. The CDR3 DNA reads as TGTGCCAGCAAGGGCGGTGAGCAGTTCTTC.

The chain couples TRBV12-3 or TRBV12-4 to TRBJ1-1; unclear D gene. Trimming stripped 4 bases from V and 1 base from J, with 7 bases between. This CDR3 is built from 13 residues. The CDR3 sequence is CASSWRGNTEAFF. The CDR3 DNA reads as TGTGCCAGCAGTTGGCGCGGGAACACTGAAGCTTTCTTT.

This clonotype was detected a few times. The chain joins TRBV20-1 to TRBJ2-7; 8 bases align to TRBD1. The CDR3 covers 15 residues. CDR1 is DFQATT and CDR2 is SNEGSKA in the germline V gene (reference sequence). With 0 bases clipped from V and 3 bases from J, the junction kept 7 bases outside the gene matches. The CDR3, as DNA: TGCAGTGCTAGAGAGGCCGGACAGGGTTTCTACGAGCAGTACTTC. Translation: CSAREAGQGFYEQYF.

This clonotype showed up just a few times. This rearrangement joins TRBV7-8 to TRBJ2-1; 10 bases line up with TRBD2. Trimming at V came to 1 base and at J to 8 bases, leaving 5 bases not matched to a gene. This CDR3 spans 15 amino acids. CDR1 is SGHVS, CDR2 FQNEAQ, per germline. Written as DNA, the CDR3 is TGTGCCAGCAGCTTAGTGGCTAGCGGGAGTGATGAGCAGTTCTTC. Translating gives CASSLVASGSDEQFF. Drawing the rest from reference TRBV7-8 and TRBJ2-1, the complete variable domain is GAGVSQSPRYKVAKRGQDVALRCDPISGHVSLFWYQQALGQGPEFLTYFQNEAQLDKSGLPSDRFFAERPEGSVSTLKIQRTQQEDSAVYLCASSLVASGSDEQFFGPGTRLTVL.

The V and J genes are TRBV6-5 and TRBJ2-1, with D possibly TRBD2 on 6 matching bases. Looked up from germline, CDR1 is MNHEY and CDR2 is SVGAGI. V dropped 2 bases and J dropped 2 bases, with 10 bases sitting between them. The length of the CDR3 is 15 residues. CDR3 loop: CASSYPSAPYNEQFF. Here the CDR3 DNA reads TGTGCCAGCAGTTACCCTAGCGCTCCCTACAATGAGCAGTTCTTC.

V and J are TRBV6-1 and TRBJ1-1; D gene uncertain. This CDR3 is built from 13 residues. Germline V gene sequence: CDR1 MNHNS, CDR2 SASEGT. V was cut by 6 bases and J by 1 base, with 9 bases left in between. CDR3 amino acids: CASRIHRNTEAFF. As DNA, the CDR3 is TGTGCCAGCAGAATACACCGGAACACTGAAGCTTTCTTT.

Note on this clonotype: At one end the junction does not follow the germline gene, possibly because of a read error. V usage is TRBV5-1 and J usage is TRBJ2-3; 8 bases are a match to TRBD1. The CDR3 is 16 residues long. Germline assignment: CDR1 SGHRS and CDR2 YFSETQ. CDR3 nucleotides: TGCGCCAGCAGCTTTCCGGACAGGGCAAGCACAGGTACGCAGTATTTT. Amino acid sequence: CASSFPDRASTGTQYF.

This clonotype occurred a few times. V gene TRBV11-2 combines with J gene TRBJ2-5; D gene unclear. The CDR3 runs to 14 residues. Germline CDR1 and CDR2: SGHAT and FQNNGV. Trimming cost V 0 bases and J 7 bases, with 12 bases left between them. For the CDR3, the DNA is TGTGCCAGCAGCTTAGACGCCCTTTCAGGGACCCAGTACTTC. It yields the protein CASSLDALSGTQYF.

The chain recombines TRBV3-1 with TRBJ2-7; tentative D call: TRBD2 (6 bases). CDR1 is LGHDT and CDR2 is YNNKEL in the germline V gene (reference sequence). CDR3 size: 16 residues. V was pared by 2 bases and J by 5 bases, with 19 bases between. The CDR3 sequence is CASSQTAGSGGDEQYF. The CDR3 DNA follows: TGTGCCAGCAGCCAAACGGCAGGGTCGGGCGGGGACGAGCAGTACTTC.

V is TRBV7-2 and J is TRBJ2-1; 8 bases are a match to TRBD1. In germline, CDR1 is SGHTA, CDR2 FQGNSA. V lost 5 bases to trimming and J lost 7 bases; unmatched junction nucleotides: 7. The CDR3 has 14 residues. The CDR3 coding sequence is TGTGCCAGCAGCAAGGACAGGGAGGCAAATGAGCAGTTCTTC. This gives the protein CASSKDREANEQFF.

This clonotype has a handful of counts. The chain couples TRBV14 to TRBJ2-2; D might be TRBD1 (6 bases). The CDR3 covers 16 residues. Trimming removed 4 bases at V and 4 bases at J, with 16 bases between. The germline CDR1 and CDR2 sequences are SGHDN and FVKESK. The CDR3 loop is CASSPKTGYFTGELFF. The CDR3 DNA is TGTGCCAGCAGCCCTAAGACAGGATACTTCACCGGGGAGCTGTTTTTT.

There are a few counts of this clonotype. The V and J genes are TRBV28 and TRBJ1-4, with D possibly TRBD1 on 6 matching bases. Trimming stripped 2 bases from V and 10 bases from J, with 14 bases between. The germline V gene encodes CDR1 MDHEN and CDR2 SYDVKM. This CDR3 has 14 amino acids. The chain's CDR3 is CASSLRGASGKLFF. As DNA, the CDR3 is TGTGCCAGCAGTTTAAGGGGGGCTAGTGGAAAACTGTTTTTT. The variable domain in full, completed from reference TRBV28 and TRBJ1-4, reads DVKVTQSSRYLVKRTGEKVFLECVQDMDHENMFWYRQDPGLGLRLIYFSYDVKMKEKGDIPEGYSVSREKKERFSLILESASTNQTSMYLCASSLRGASGKLFFGSGTQLSVL.

A few counts support this clonotype. The rearrangement links TRBV27 to TRBJ2-1, with 8 bases that match TRBD2. V gave up 1 base and J gave up 6 bases; unmatched junction bases: 5. The CDR3 has 15 amino acids. From germline, CDR1 is MNHEY and CDR2 SMNVEV (reference sequence). In nucleotides, the CDR3 is TGTGCCAGCAGTTTATTCGGACTAGCAGGCAATGAGCAGTTCTTC. This encodes CASSLFGLAGNEQFF.

This clonotype occurred a few times. The chain has TRBV6-5 and TRBJ2-3; no clear D gene. The CDR3 is made up of 15 amino acids. Germline assignment: CDR1 MNHEY and CDR2 SVGAGI. V was clipped by 5 bases and J by 4 bases, with 16 bases between them. CDR3 amino acids: CASSTIRLGPDTQYF. Here the CDR3 DNA reads TGTGCCAGCAGTACTATCCGATTAGGCCCAGATACGCAGTATTTT.

This clonotype has just a few counts. The genes are TRBV12-3 or TRBV12-4 and TRBJ2-7; D gene unclear. Trimming took off 3 bases at V and 6 bases at J, with 9 bases between the two ends. This CDR3 has 12 residues. The CDR3 region has the DNA TGTGCCAGCAGTTTCGGAGTACCCGAGCAGTACTTC. Translated, it gives CASSFGVPEQYF.

This rearrangement joins TRBV9 to TRBJ2-1; D remains unclear. Trimming removed 0 bases from V and 8 bases from J, with 9 bases in between. The CDR3 has 13 amino acids. Germline CDR1 and CDR2: SGDLS and YYNGEE. DNA for the CDR3: TGTGCCAGCAGCGTAGCTGCGTGGGATGAGCAGTTCTTC. Amino acid sequence: CASSVAAWDEQFF.

The V call is TRBV28, the J call TRBJ2-1; TRBD1 agrees at 9 bases. With 7 bases clipped from V and 6 bases from J, the junction kept 7 bases outside the gene matches. CDR1 is MDHEN and CDR2 is SYDVKM in the germline V gene. The CDR3 runs 14 residues. CDR3 sequence: CASTTGQGLNEQFF. The CDR3 nucleotides read TGTGCCAGCACAACCGGACAGGGGCTCAATGAGCAGTTCTTC.

The V call is TRBV11-2, the J call TRBJ1-5; 10 positions match TRBD1. CDR3 length: 15 amino acids. Trimming took 4 bases from V and 4 from J; bases not matched to a gene: 4. The germline gives CDR1 SGHAT, CDR2 FQNNGV. CDR3 coding DNA: TGTGCCAGCAGCTGGGGACAGGGGAAAAATCAGCCCCAGCATTTT. Residues: CASSWGQGKNQPQHF.

This chain links TRBV4-3 with TRBJ1-4, with a possible D match to TRBD1 (6 bases). The V gene's germline CDR1 is LGHNA and CDR2 YSLEER. Between the trimmed V and J ends, which lost 0 bases and 13 bases, there was a span of 15 bases. This CDR3 region has 14 residues. DNA for the CDR3: TGCGCCAGCAGCCAAGATCTCGGGGACACACGACTGTTTTTT. It codes for CASSQDLGDTRLFF.

This clonotype appeared once. The chain couples TRBV4-3 to TRBJ1-1; D gene uncertain. This CDR3 is built from 13 residues. The germline CDR1 and CDR2 sequences are LGHNA and YSLEER. Trimming removed 7 bases at V and 1 base at J, with 10 bases between. CDR3 bases: TGCGCCAGCACCTGGGGAGCGAACACTGAAGCTTTCTTT. This encodes CASTWGANTEAFF.

The genes are TRBV12-3 or TRBV12-4 and TRBJ2-3; D uncertain. V lost 3 bases to trimming and J lost 8 bases, with 15 bases between them. The CDR3 totals 14 residues. Written as DNA, the CDR3 is TGTGCCAGCAGTTTGGCGTCGAAGGCAGCTACGCAGTATTTT. Amino acid sequence: CASSLASKAATQYF.

This chain connects TRBV12-3 or TRBV12-4 to TRBJ2-1; tentatively, D is TRBD2 (5 bases). This CDR3 spans 14 amino acids. V was shortened by 5 bases and J by 6 bases, with 14 bases between the two germline ends. CDR3: CASSMTTILNEQFF. The DNA of the CDR3 is TGTGCCAGCAGTATGACTACGATCCTCAATGAGCAGTTCTTC.

J is TRBJ2-1 and V is TRBV27; D remains ambiguous. Per the germline V gene, CDR1 is MNHEY and CDR2 is SMNVEV (reference sequence). Trimming removed 8 bases at V and 8 bases at J, with 22 bases between. The CDR3 is 15 residues long. CDR3 nucleotide sequence: TGTGCCAGCTCCGCCGCGCCCCGAACATTCGATGAGCAGTTCTTC. This gives the protein CASSAAPRTFDEQFF.

V gene TRBV20-1 combines with J gene TRBJ2-1; a possible D gene is TRBD1 (6 bases). The CDR3 runs 17 residues. Germline V gene data show CDR1 as DFQATT and CDR2 as SNEGSKA (reference sequence). Trimming pared 1 base from V and 0 bases from J, leaving 16 bases between. The CDR3 region has the DNA TGCAGTGCTAGAGGAATTGGGGGCGAGTTCTCCTACAATGAGCAGTTCTTC. Protein sequence: CSARGIGGEFSYNEQFF.

The CDR3 loop is CASSLERANEQFF. In nucleotides, the CDR3 is TGTGCCAGCAGCTTAGAGCGAGCCAATGAGCAGTTCTTC. This chain uses TRBV7-2 with TRBJ2-1; D is ambiguous. The CDR3 is made up of 13 amino acids. The V end lost 1 base, the J end lost 6 bases, and 7 bases lay between the germline ends. Germline values: CDR1 SGHTA, CDR2 FQGNSA. Variable domain in full (rest from reference TRBV7-2 and TRBJ2-1): GAGVSQSPSNKVTEKGKDVELRCDPISGHTALYWYRQSLGQGLEFLIYFQGNSAPDKSGLPSDRFSAERTGGSVSTLTIQRTQQEDSAVYLCASSLERANEQFFGPGTRLTVL.

In this sample, this clonotype turned up once. The chain has TRBV5-1 and TRBJ2-1; D might be TRBD1 or TRBD2, each matching 7 bases. Trimming took off 3 bases at V and 6 bases at J, with 16 bases between the two ends. The CDR3 totals 15 residues. Per germline, CDR1 SGHRS and CDR2 YFSETQ. The CDR3: CASSWQGGSFNEQFF. The CDR3 DNA reads as TGCGCCAGCAGCTGGCAGGGGGGGAGTTTCAATGAGCAGTTCTTC.

A word on this clonotype: One end of the junction is discordant with germline, which a read error may explain. V usage is TRBV10-1 and J usage is TRBJ2-3, with a possible D match to TRBD2 (5 bases). Germline V gene sequence: CDR1 WNHNN, CDR2 SYGVQD (reference sequence). This CDR3 comprises 15 residues. CDR3 residues: CASSESIPEADTQYF. The CDR3 coding sequence is TGCGCTAGCAGTGAGTCGATCCCGGAGGCAGATACGCAGTATTTT.